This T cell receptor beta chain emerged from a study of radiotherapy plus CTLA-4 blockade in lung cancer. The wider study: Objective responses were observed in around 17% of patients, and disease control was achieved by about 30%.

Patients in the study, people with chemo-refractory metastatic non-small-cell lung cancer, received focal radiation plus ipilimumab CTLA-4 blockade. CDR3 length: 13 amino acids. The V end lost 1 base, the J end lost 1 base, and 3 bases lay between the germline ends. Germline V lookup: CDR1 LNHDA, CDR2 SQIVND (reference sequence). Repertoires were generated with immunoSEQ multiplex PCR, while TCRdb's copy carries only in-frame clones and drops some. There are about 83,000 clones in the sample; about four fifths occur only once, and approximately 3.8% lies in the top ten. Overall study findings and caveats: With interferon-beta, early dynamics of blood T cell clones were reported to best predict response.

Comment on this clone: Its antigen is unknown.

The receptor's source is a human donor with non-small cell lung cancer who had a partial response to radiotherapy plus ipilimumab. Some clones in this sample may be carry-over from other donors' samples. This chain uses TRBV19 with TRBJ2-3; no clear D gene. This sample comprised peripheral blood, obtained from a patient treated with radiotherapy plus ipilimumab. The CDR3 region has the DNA TGTGCCAGTAGTATAGGCGGCACAGATACGCAGTATTTT. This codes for CASSIGGTDTQYF.